The clone carrying this TCR beta chain was detected many times. Its specificity is not known. Via MiXCR, TCRdb re-called the RT-PCR reads, giving one row per CDR3 protein. The table includes fewer than 650,000 distinct CDR3 sequences, 10% to 15% detected once. This sample stems from a study of response to subunit inactivated influenza vaccine. Findings and limits, study-wide: Each seasonal influenza vaccination, the authors suggested, recruits few new T cells.

The clonotype comes from a man aged 45 to 65 who received an inactivated influenza vaccine. Sequenced here: PBMCs from blood, sampled roughly 47 days after vaccination.

The CDR3 nucleotides read TGTGCCACCAGCAGAGTAGCGGGGCTAGCCAAAAACATTCAGTACTTC. Amino acid sequence: CATSRVAGLAKNIQYF. The chain employs TRBV15 and TRBJ2-4; 8 bases fit TRBD2. The ends lost 1 base at V and 0 bases at J; junction bases unmatched: 2. CDR3 length equals 16 residues. Germline V gene lookup returns CDR1 LNHNV and CDR2 YYDKDF (reference sequence).